A selection of T cell receptor beta chains follows, all from one sample in a study of T cell responses to AZD1222 COVID-19 vaccine. Libraries were prepared by immunoSEQ multiplex PCR; TCRdb keeps only in-frame clonotypes and omits some of them. The table records about 140,000 clones, more than 75% of them present only once. The sequences come from peripheral blood, collected 28 days after the second AZD1222 dose. The receptors originated from an adult who received the AZD1222 COVID-19 vaccine. Each CDR3 is given with its conserved first and last residue. The D gene is left open where the match is weak. Clone size is given for some rows only: seen once, a few or many times, or a class if the clone is expanded.

CDR3 DNA: TGTGCCAGCAGTCCCTCCAAACAGGGCGGAGAGCAGTACTTC
CDR3 protein: CASSPSKQGGEQYF
D gene: .
J gene: TRBJ2-7
V gene: TRBV27
clone size: .

CDR3 DNA: TGTGCCAGCAGTTTAGAGACCCAGTACTTC
CDR3 protein: CASSLETQYF
D gene: .
J gene: TRBJ2-5
V gene: TRBV2
clone size: medium-sized

CDR3 DNA: TGTGCCAGCAGCTCCAAAACGACAGGTTCACCCCTCCACTTT
CDR3 protein: CASSSKTTGSPLHF
D gene: .
J gene: TRBJ1-6
V gene: TRBV7-9
clone size: .

CDR3 DNA: TGTGCCAGCTCAGGATCTAATCAGGGCACAGATACGCAGTATTTT
CDR3 protein: CASSGSNQGTDTQYF
D gene: .
J gene: TRBJ2-3
V gene: TRBV18
clone size: .

CDR3 DNA: TGTGCCAGCAGCTTATGGGATGTGTTGGAGACCCAGTACTTC
CDR3 protein: CASSLWDVLETQYF
D gene: .
J gene: TRBJ2-5
V gene: TRBV7-9
clone size: .

CDR3 DNA: TGTGCCAGCAGTTTCAGGGGGGGAAGGCTAACCGACGAGCAGTACTTC
CDR3 protein: CASSFRGGRLTDEQYF
D gene: .
J gene: TRBJ2-7
V gene: TRBV27
clone size: few

CDR3 DNA: TGTGCCAGCAGCCGCCTGTCCACAACTAATGAAAAACTGTTTTTT
CDR3 protein: CASSRLSTTNEKLFF
D gene: .
J gene: TRBJ1-4
V gene: TRBV9
clone size: .

CDR3 DNA: TGTGCCAGCAGCGTGGACAGGGTAGCAGAGACCCAGTACTTC
CDR3 protein: CASSVDRVAETQYF
D gene: TRBD1
J gene: TRBJ2-5
V gene: TRBV2
clone size: .

CDR3 DNA: TGTGCCAGACCTGTCGGACTGCTAAATTCACCCCTCCACTTT
CDR3 protein: CARPVGLLNSPLHF
D gene: .
J gene: TRBJ1-6
V gene: TRBV19
clone size: .

CDR3 DNA: TGTGCCAGCAGCCAAATCAGGGGGGGGACCCAGTACTTC
CDR3 protein: CASSQIRGGTQYF
D gene: .
J gene: TRBJ2-5
V gene: TRBV14
clone size: .

CDR3 DNA: TGTGCCAGCAGCACTATAAGCGGTAGCTCCTACAATGAGCAGTTCTTC
CDR3 protein: CASSTISGSSYNEQFF
D gene: .
J gene: TRBJ2-1
V gene: TRBV11-2
clone size: .

CDR3 DNA: TGTGCCACCAGTGATGCTTCCGGGACAACCTTCGGCTACACCTTC
CDR3 protein: CATSDASGTTFGYTF
D gene: .
J gene: TRBJ1-2
V gene: TRBV24-1
clone size: .

CDR3 DNA: TGCGCCAGCAGACTAGGGGAGACCCAGTACTTC
CDR3 protein: CASRLGETQYF
D gene: .
J gene: TRBJ2-5
V gene: TRBV5-1
clone size: .

CDR3 DNA: TGCGCCAGCAGCCAAGTACAGGGGGGCTATGGCTACACCTTC
CDR3 protein: CASSQVQGGYGYTF
D gene: TRBD1
J gene: TRBJ1-2
V gene: TRBV4-3
clone size: .

CDR3 DNA: TGTGCCAGCAGCCAGGAGGCGGACATTAGCTCCTACGAGCAGTACTTC
CDR3 protein: CASSQEADISSYEQYF
D gene: .
J gene: TRBJ2-7
V gene: TRBV4-2
clone size: .

CDR3 DNA: TGTGCCAGCAGCTTGAAAGTTAACTATGGCTACACCTTC
CDR3 protein: CASSLKVNYGYTF
D gene: .
J gene: TRBJ1-2
V gene: TRBV5-6
clone size: once

CDR3 DNA: TGTGCCAGCAGTCGCAGGGGTGACGGTGGCAATCAGCCCCAGCATTTT
CDR3 protein: CASSRRGDGGNQPQHF
D gene: .
J gene: TRBJ1-5
V gene: TRBV27
clone size: .

CDR3 DNA: TGTGCCAGCAGCCACACGACACCCGGGGACAGGGTGGTCGGGCAGTACTTC
CDR3 protein: CASSHTTPGDRVVGQYF
D gene: TRBD1
J gene: TRBJ2-7
V gene: TRBV3-1/TRBV3-2
clone size: .

CDR3 DNA: TGCAGCGTTGCTTCTGGGTCCCAAGAGACCCAGTACTTC
CDR3 protein: CSVASGSQETQYF
D gene: .
J gene: TRBJ2-5
V gene: TRBV29-1
clone size: .

CDR3 DNA: TGCGCCAGCACCGGGGGATCCCCCGCTGGCGAGCAGTACTTC
CDR3 protein: CASTGGSPAGEQYF
D gene: .
J gene: TRBJ2-7
V gene: TRBV5-1
clone size: .

CDR3 DNA: TGTGCCAGTAGTCGGGCTAGCGGGGAAGGGTACGAGCAGTACTTC
CDR3 protein: CASSRASGEGYEQYF
D gene: TRBD2
J gene: TRBJ2-7
V gene: TRBV19
clone size: .

CDR3 DNA: TGTGCCGTGAGGGACACTACTCAAGAGACCCAGTACTTC
CDR3 protein: CAVRDTTQETQYF
D gene: .
J gene: TRBJ2-5
V gene: TRBV19
clone size: .

CDR3 DNA: TGTGCCAGCAGTTCCCCGACTAGCGGGCCTAACTCCTACAATGAGCAGTTCTTC
CDR3 protein: CASSSPTSGPNSYNEQFF
D gene: TRBD2
J gene: TRBJ2-1
V gene: TRBV28
clone size: .

CDR3 DNA: TGCAGCGTAAGATGGGGAACAGCTTTCTTT
CDR3 protein: CSVRWGTAFF
D gene: .
J gene: TRBJ1-1
V gene: TRBV29-1
clone size: few

CDR3 DNA: TGTGCCAGCAGCCAGAGCGCGTCTAGCGGGGGGCATAACACCGGGGAGCTGTTTTTT
CDR3 protein: CASSQSASSGGHNTGELFF
D gene: TRBD2
J gene: TRBJ2-2
V gene: TRBV4-2
clone size: .

CDR3 DNA: TGTGCCAGCCGCCCCCTTAGGGGTGAGGCTGAAGCTTTCTTT
CDR3 protein: CASRPLRGEAEAFF
D gene: .
J gene: TRBJ1-1
V gene: TRBV6-2/TRBV6-3
clone size: .

CDR3 DNA: TGCGCCAGCAGCTTTGGGGGCACCGGGGAGCTGTTTTTT
CDR3 protein: CASSFGGTGELFF
D gene: .
J gene: TRBJ2-2
V gene: TRBV5-1
clone size: few

CDR3 DNA: TGTGCCAGCAGCCTAGGGGGGTCCGGTCAGCCCCAGCATTTT
CDR3 protein: CASSLGGSGQPQHF
D gene: .
J gene: TRBJ1-5
V gene: TRBV7-9
clone size: .